This TCR beta chain was documented in a study of human T cells and chemical hapten exposure. Individual cDNA molecules had unique molecular identifiers attached to them by the library. In the study's own analysis: Sample-level TCR yields exhibited a median of around 93,000, with a range of roughly 20,000 to 690,600. MiXCR, applied by TCRdb to the RACE reads, yields one record per CDR3 protein. The V and J calls and clone size are TCRdb's, not the authors'. Among fewer than 85,000 distinct CDR3 sequences listed, 8.5% to 9.5% were seen once. The CDR3 totals 11 residues. Trimming cost V 7 bases and J 0 bases, with 1 base left between them. Looked up from germline, CDR1 is MNHEY and CDR2 is SMNVEV (reference sequence). Study observations and caveats: DPC sensitization did not alter TCRs above 1 in 1000 frequency.

Time point reported: healthy volunteer bleed at 6 weeks. RNA extraction used unfractionated whole blood as the source of total RNA. This clonotype was recorded a few times. Its antigen is unknown. The chain carries TRBV27 and TRBJ1-3, with D hard to call. The origin of this receptor is a female donor in good health. Some clones in this sample may be carry-over from other donors' samples. Sample: whole blood. DNA for the CDR3: TGTGCCAGCATCTCTGGAAACACCATATATTTT. Protein product: CASISGNTIYF.